A single sample is the source of the 25 T cell receptor beta chains below, sequenced in a study of CD4+ T cells in melanoma. Assay used: immunoSEQ multiplex PCR; TCRdb lists only in-frame clones, some missing. The table lists some 15,000 clones, approximately 80% of them singletons, with 6.4% in the top ten. The specimen sequenced was cells from a culture (not recorded whether cultured in vitro). Receptor source: a human donor with melanoma.

For the CDR3, the DNA is TGCGCCAGCAGGAAGGACAGGGGACCTGAAGCTTTCTTT. It specifies CASRKDRGPEAFF. The J gene is TRBJ1-1, the V gene TRBV10-2; 9 bases match TRBD1. Germline assignment: CDR1 WSHSY and CDR2 SAAADI. V shed 6 bases and J 6 bases; nucleotides not matched to a gene: 5. The CDR3 sequence is 13 residues long.

The chain uses TRBV4-2 and TRBJ2-1; 9 bases fit TRBD2. V was clipped by 4 bases and J by 10 bases; unmatched bases: 14. The CDR3 contains 16 residues. Per germline, CDR1 LGHNA and CDR2 YNFKEQ. The CDR3 DNA reads as TGTGCCAGCAGCCTCGGGCCCGGCGGGGGGGCTACAGAGCAGTTCTTC. Translating it yields CASSLGPGGGATEQFF.

The gene calls are TRBV18 and TRBJ1-1, with TRBD1 matching over 7 bases. Trimming at V came to 5 bases and at J to 0 bases, leaving 9 bases not matched to a gene. CDR3 length: 16 residues. In germline, CDR1 is KGHSH, CDR2 LQKENI. This CDR3 reads CASSTRQGGVNTEAFF. CDR3 sequence (DNA): TGTGCCAGCTCAACCCGACAGGGTGGGGTGAACACTGAAGCTTTCTTT.

The J gene is TRBJ1-5, the V gene TRBV10-1; perhaps TRBD1 as D (5 bases). Germline-derived CDR1 and CDR2 are WNHNN and SYGVQD (reference sequence). Trimming took off 7 bases at V and 7 bases at J, with 14 bases between the two ends. The CDR3 has 13 amino acids. The CDR3 here is CASIPGGDQPQHF. The CDR3 coding sequence is TGCGCCAGCATACCGGGGGGGGACCAGCCCCAGCATTTT.

This clone is a singleton in its sample. The chain joins TRBV28 to TRBJ1-4, with D perhaps matching TRBD1 (5 bases). Germline CDR1 MDHEN, CDR2 SYDVKM. CDR3 size: 15 residues. Deletions cut 10 bases from V and 0 bases from J, with 15 bases between. CDR3 in amino acids: CATASGGTTNEKLFF. The CDR3 region has the DNA TGTGCCACCGCCTCGGGGGGGACAACTAATGAAAAACTGTTTTTT.

The chain joins TRBV5-6 to TRBJ2-1; the match to TRBD1 covers 7 bases. Germline CDR1 SGHDT, CDR2 YYEEEE. The ends lost 5 bases at V and 3 bases at J; junction bases unmatched: 5. CDR3 length: 14 amino acids. The CDR3 sequence: CASRNRDSYNEQFF. CDR3 bases: TGTGCCAGCAGAAACCGGGACAGCTACAATGAGCAGTTCTTC. The whole variable domain, remainder taken from reference TRBV5-6 and TRBJ2-1, is DAGVTQSPTHLIKTRGQQVTLRCSPKSGHDTVSWYQQALGQGPQFIFQYYEEEERQRGNFPDRFSGHQFPNYSSELNVNALLLGDSALYLCASRNRDSYNEQFFGPGTRLTVL.

The J gene is TRBJ2-7, the V gene TRBV15; D gene uncertain. The CDR3 has 14 residues. The V gene's germline CDR1 is LNHNV and CDR2 YYDKDF (reference sequence). Trimming removed 3 bases from V and 0 bases from J, with 9 bases in between. The CDR3 region has the DNA TGTGCCACCAGCAGGGGCCGGAGCTCCTACGAGCAGTACTTC. This translates into CATSRGRSSYEQYF.

V gene TRBV6-5 combines with J gene TRBJ2-2; 7 positions match TRBD1. Per germline, CDR1 MNHEY and CDR2 SVGAGI. The CDR3 loop spans 14 amino acids. V dropped 2 bases and J dropped 12; count of bases not matched to a gene: 9. CDR3 bases: TGTGCCAGCAGTTACAAACACGGGACAGTCAAGCTGTTTTTT. It encodes CASSYKHGTVKLFF.

The chain recombines TRBV5-1 with TRBJ2-7; either TRBD1 or TRBD2 may fit D (5 bases each). There are 14 residues in the CDR3. Trimming cost V 1 base and J 5 bases, with 13 bases left between them. Germline values: CDR1 SGHRS, CDR2 YFSETQ. CDR3 region: CASSLFGTVDEQYF. The CDR3 nucleotides read TGCGCCAGCAGCTTGTTCGGGACGGTGGACGAGCAGTACTTC.

There are a few counts of this clone. The chain has TRBV6-5 and TRBJ2-3, with D perhaps TRBD1 (7 bases). This CDR3 is built from 15 residues. CDR1 MNHEY and CDR2 SVGAGI come from the germline V gene. V gave up 6 bases and J gave up 0 bases, with 13 bases separating them. CDR3 region: CASRAQGTSTDTQYF. The CDR3, as DNA: TGTGCCAGCAGAGCACAGGGGACTAGCACAGATACGCAGTATTTT.

In its sample, this clone ranks as medium-sized. V is TRBV7-6 and J is TRBJ1-2; maybe TRBD1 (6 bases). This CDR3 contains 16 residues. CDR1 is SGHVS and CDR2 is FNYEAQ in the germline V gene. V lost 5 bases and J 7 bases, leaving 23 bases between the germline ends. The CDR3 DNA sequence: TGTGCCAGCAGCCCGGAACTGACAGGTCTCGCTTCTGGCTACACCTTC. Translation gives CASSPELTGLASGYTF.

The rearrangement links TRBV18 to TRBJ1-1; TRBD1 is a possible D gene (5 bases). This CDR3 is 13 amino acids long. The V gene's germline CDR1 is KGHSH and CDR2 LQKENI. V was shortened by 3 bases and J by 1 base, with 6 bases between the two germline ends. The CDR3 DNA reads TGTGCCAGCTCACCGGGGGGGAACACTGAAGCTTTCTTT. Residues: CASSPGGNTEAFF. Based on the CDR3 plus reference TRBV18 and TRBJ1-1, the full variable domain is NAGVMQNPRHLVRRRGQEARLRCSPMKGHSHVYWYRQLPEEGLKFMVYLQKENIIDESGMPKERFSAEFPKEGPSILRIQQVVRGDSAAYFCASSPGGNTEAFFGQGTRLTVV.

The chain employs TRBV2 and TRBJ2-5; D might be TRBD2 (7 bases). Germline CDR1 SNHLY, CDR2 FYNNEI. The ends were cut back, 7 bases at V and 1 base at J, with 13 bases in the middle. This CDR3 has 14 amino acids. CDR3 sequence reads: CASTRGGAQETQYF. CDR3 in DNA: TGTGCCAGCACTAGGGGGGGGGCCCAAGAGACCCAGTACTTC.

V is TRBV7-9 and J is TRBJ1-1; D is undetermined. Germline CDR1 and CDR2: SEHNR and FQNEAQ (reference sequence). V lost 4 bases to trimming and J lost 1 base, with 16 bases between them. This CDR3 spans 16 amino acids. In nucleotides, the CDR3 is TGTGCCAGCAGCTCCCTTACGAGGGTGGCGAACACTGAAGCTTTCTTT. It encodes CASSSLTRVANTEAFF.

The rearrangement uses TRBV7-3 and TRBJ2-3; TRBD2 might be the D (6 bases). The V end was cut by 0 bases, the J end by 0 bases, with 7 bases between. The CDR3 consists of 15 residues. The V gene's germline CDR1 is SGHTA and CDR2 FQGTGA. CDR3: CASSLTAGSTDTQYF. DNA of the CDR3: TGTGCCAGCAGCTTAACGGCGGGAAGCACAGATACGCAGTATTTT.

CDR3 in DNA: TGTGCCAGCAGCGTAAAAAGAGCGGGAGCGGGGGGGCTTACCGGGGAGCTGTTTTTT. Translation: CASSVKRAGAGGLTGELFF. J is TRBJ2-2 and V is TRBV9; TRBD2 agrees at 10 bases. The CDR3 covers 19 residues. Losses at the gene ends were 1 base for V and 5 bases for J; bases not matched to a gene: 14. CDR1 and CDR2 (germline): SGDLS, YYNGEE. Drawing the rest from reference TRBV9 and TRBJ2-2, the complete variable domain is DSGVTQTPKHLITATGQRVTLRCSPRSGDLSVYWYQQSLDQGLQFLIQYYNGEERAKGNILERFSAQQFPDLHSELNLSSLELGDSALYFCASSVKRAGAGGLTGELFFGEGSRLTVL.

CDR3 amino acids: CASSYTRTGGGTIYF. The CDR3, as DNA: TGTGCCAGCAGTTACACCCGGACCGGAGGAGGCACCATATATTTT. J is TRBJ1-3 and V is TRBV6-5; no clear D gene. V lost 2 bases, J lost 9 bases, and 17 bases lay in between. In germline, CDR1 is MNHEY, CDR2 SVGAGI. The CDR3 sequence is 15 residues long.

This chain links TRBV19 with TRBJ2-3; D not certain. Trimming removed 1 base at V and 6 bases at J, with 8 bases between. Germline V gives CDR1 LNHDA, CDR2 SQIVND (reference sequence). This CDR3 has 13 residues. CDR3 sequence reads: CASSIGGRDTQYF. CDR3 coding DNA: TGTGCCAGTAGTATAGGAGGAAGGGATACGCAGTATTTT.

The V and J genes are TRBV14 and TRBJ2-7; 9 bases agree with TRBD1. This CDR3 has 17 amino acids. Looked up from germline, CDR1 is SGHDN and CDR2 is FVKESK. V gave up 4 bases and J gave up 2 bases; unmatched junction bases: 12. CDR3 nucleotides: TGTGCCAGCAGCCTGCCCGCAGACAGGGGGAGACCCTACGAGCAGTACTTC. Translation: CASSLPADRGRPYEQYF.

V is TRBV7-3 and J is TRBJ2-2; no definite D call. The CDR3 totals 12 residues. CDR1 is SGHTA, CDR2 FQGTGA, per germline. V was shortened by 8 bases and J by 2 bases, with 6 bases between the two germline ends. The CDR3 protein is CASGRNTGELFF. For the CDR3, the DNA is TGTGCCAGCGGAAGAAACACCGGGGAGCTGTTTTTT.

The rearrangement links TRBV2 to TRBJ1-5; the match to TRBD1 covers 7 bases. V lost 2 bases, J lost 7 bases, and 17 bases stayed unmatched. This CDR3 is built from 18 residues. Germline values: CDR1 SNHLY, CDR2 FYNNEI. CDR3 sequence reads: CASSESGLAGGGVQPQHF. CDR3 DNA sequence: TGTGCCAGCAGTGAAAGTGGGTTGGCAGGGGGGGGTGTCCAGCCCCAGCATTTT.

The V gene is TRBV4-1, the J gene TRBJ1-1; D unresolved. Trimming removed 1 base from V and 0 bases from J, with 12 bases in between. Germline lookup yields CDR1 MGHRA and CDR2 YSYEKL. The CDR3 length is 16 residues. CDR3: CASSQAVGYMNTEAFF. The DNA of the CDR3 is TGCGCCAGCAGCCAAGCGGTGGGCTACATGAACACTGAAGCTTTCTTT.

This clone was counted a single time. The chain uses TRBV7-3 and TRBJ2-3; 13 positions match TRBD2. This CDR3 is built from 17 residues. Germline CDR1 is SGHTA and CDR2 is FQGTGA. V lost 5 bases to trimming and J lost 0 bases; unmatched junction nucleotides: 5. The CDR3 here is CASSRTSGGKSTDTQYF. As DNA, the CDR3 is TGTGCCAGCAGCCGGACTAGCGGGGGAAAGAGCACAGATACGCAGTATTTT.

The CDR3 nucleotides read TGTGCCAGCTCACCACCGGTCCGCTCTGGAAACACCATATATTTT. Its translation: CASSPPVRSGNTIYF. V usage is TRBV18 and J usage is TRBJ1-3; unclear D gene. The ends were cut back, 0 bases at V and 0 bases at J, with 6 bases in the middle. Germline lookup yields CDR1 KGHSH and CDR2 LQKENI. This CDR3 region has 15 residues.

The chain recombines TRBV19 with TRBJ2-1; no definite D call. Trimming stripped 8 bases from V and 5 bases from J, with 13 bases between. This CDR3 comprises 13 residues. CDR1 LNHDA and CDR2 SQIVND come from the germline V gene (reference sequence). CDR3 bases: TGTGCCAGTTTTGGTCGTCGTAACAATGAGCAGTTCTTC. This gives the protein CASFGRRNNEQFF.